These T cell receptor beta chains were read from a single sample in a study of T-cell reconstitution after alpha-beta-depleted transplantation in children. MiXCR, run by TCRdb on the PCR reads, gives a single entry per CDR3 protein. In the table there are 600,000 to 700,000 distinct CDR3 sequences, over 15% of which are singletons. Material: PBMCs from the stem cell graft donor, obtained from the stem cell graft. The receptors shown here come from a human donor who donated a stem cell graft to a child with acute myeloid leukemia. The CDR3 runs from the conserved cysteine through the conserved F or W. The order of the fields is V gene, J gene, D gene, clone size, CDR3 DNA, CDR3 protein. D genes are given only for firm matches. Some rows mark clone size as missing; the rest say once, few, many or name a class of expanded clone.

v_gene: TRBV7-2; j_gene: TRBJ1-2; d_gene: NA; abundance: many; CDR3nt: TGTGCCAGCAGCTTAGCGCTCCCGCTCTATGGCTACACCTTC; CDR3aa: CASSLALPLYGYTF
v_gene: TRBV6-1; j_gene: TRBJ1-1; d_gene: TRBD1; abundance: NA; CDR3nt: TGTGCCAGCAGTGATTCAGGGGGGAACACTGAAGCTTTCTTT; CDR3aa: CASSDSGGNTEAFF
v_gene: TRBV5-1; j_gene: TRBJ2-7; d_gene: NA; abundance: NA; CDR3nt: TGCGCCAGCAGCCCGGACAACTTATTAGGCGAGCAGTACTTC; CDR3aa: CASSPDNLLGEQYF
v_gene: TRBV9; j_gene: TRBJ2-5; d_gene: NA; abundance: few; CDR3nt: TGTGCCAGCAGCGTAGTCGCATGGGAGACCCAGTACTTC; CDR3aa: CASSVVAWETQYF
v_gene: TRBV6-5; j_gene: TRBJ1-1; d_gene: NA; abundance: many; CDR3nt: TGTGCCAGCAGTTACTCGATGGCGGGGCCCACTGAAGCTTTCTTT; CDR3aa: CASSYSMAGPTEAFF
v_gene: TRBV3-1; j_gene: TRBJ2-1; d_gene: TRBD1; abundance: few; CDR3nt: TGTGCCAGCAGCGGACAGGGGGCGATCGATGAGCAGTTCTTC; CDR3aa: CASSGQGAIDEQFF
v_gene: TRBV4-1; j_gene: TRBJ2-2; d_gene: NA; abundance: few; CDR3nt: TGCGCCAGCAGCCAAGATCTTCAGGGATCCGGGGAGCTGTTTTTT; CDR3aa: CASSQDLQGSGELFF
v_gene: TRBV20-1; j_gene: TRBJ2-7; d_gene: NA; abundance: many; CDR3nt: TGCAGTGCTGCACAGGGTTTCAACGAGCAGTACTTC; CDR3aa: CSAAQGFNEQYF
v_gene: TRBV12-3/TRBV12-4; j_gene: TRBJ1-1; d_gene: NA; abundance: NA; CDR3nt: TGTGCCACCTCGTCCATTGGAGGGGCAATGAACACTGAAGCTTTCTTT; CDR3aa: CATSSIGGAMNTEAFF
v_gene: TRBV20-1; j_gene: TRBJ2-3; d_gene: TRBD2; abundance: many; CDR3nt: TGCAGTGTTGCCTCGGGACTAGCGGGGGGGGCGAGCACAGATACGCAGTATTTT; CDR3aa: CSVASGLAGGASTDTQYF
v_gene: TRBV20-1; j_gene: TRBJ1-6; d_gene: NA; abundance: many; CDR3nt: TGCAGCCTAGGAAGGGGTTCAGGTTCACCCCTCCACTTT; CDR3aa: CSLGRGSGSPLHF
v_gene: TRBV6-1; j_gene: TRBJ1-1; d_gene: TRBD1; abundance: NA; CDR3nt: TGTGCCAGCAGTGACCCAGGGGGTACTGAAGCTTTCTTT; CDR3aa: CASSDPGGTEAFF
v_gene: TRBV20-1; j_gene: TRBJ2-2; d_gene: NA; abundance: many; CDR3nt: TGCAGTGCTAGGGGGGGCCCGTTTGGAGCCGGGGAGCTGTTTTTT; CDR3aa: CSARGGPFGAGELFF
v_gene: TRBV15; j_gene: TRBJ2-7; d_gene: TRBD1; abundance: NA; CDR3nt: TGTGCCACCAGCAGAGAACAGGGGGGCGAGCAGTACTTC; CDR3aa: CATSREQGGEQYF
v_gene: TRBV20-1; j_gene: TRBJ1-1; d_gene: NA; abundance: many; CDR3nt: TGCAGTGCTAGAGATAACGTTCGGGGGGACACTGAAGCTTTCTTT; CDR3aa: CSARDNVRGDTEAFF
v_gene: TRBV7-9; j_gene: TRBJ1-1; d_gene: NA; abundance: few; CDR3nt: TGTGCCAGCAGCCCTATCCAGGGAGTGAACACTGAAGCTTTCTTT; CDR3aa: CASSPIQGVNTEAFF
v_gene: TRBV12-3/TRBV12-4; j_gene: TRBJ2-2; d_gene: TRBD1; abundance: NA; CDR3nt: TGTGCCAGCAGTTTAAGACAGGGGGCCACCGGGGAGCTGTTTTTT; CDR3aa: CASSLRQGATGELFF
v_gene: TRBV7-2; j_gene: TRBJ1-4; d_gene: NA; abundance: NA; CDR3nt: TGTGCCAGCAGCTTTAGGGTTAATGAAAAACTGTTTTTT; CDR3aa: CASSFRVNEKLFF